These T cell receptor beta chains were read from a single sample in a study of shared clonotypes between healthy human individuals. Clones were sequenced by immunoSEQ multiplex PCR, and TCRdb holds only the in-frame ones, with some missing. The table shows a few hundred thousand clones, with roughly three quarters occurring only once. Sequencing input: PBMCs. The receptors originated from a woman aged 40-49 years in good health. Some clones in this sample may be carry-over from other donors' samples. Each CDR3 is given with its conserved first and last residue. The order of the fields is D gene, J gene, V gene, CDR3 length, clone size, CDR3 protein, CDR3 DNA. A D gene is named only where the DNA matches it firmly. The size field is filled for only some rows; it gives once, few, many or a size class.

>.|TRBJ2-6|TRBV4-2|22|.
CASSQHLGGSGTVFFRANVLTF
TGTGCCAGCAGCCAACACCTAGGGGGATCCGGGACGGTTTTTTTTAGGGCCAACGTCCTGACTTTC
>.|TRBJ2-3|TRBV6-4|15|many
CASSESQQGSDTQYF
TGTGCCAGCAGCGAAAGCCAACAGGGTTCAGATACGCAGTATTTT
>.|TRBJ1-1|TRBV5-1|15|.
CASSLVGGPNTEAFF
TGCGCCAGCAGCTTGGTTGGGGGACCGAACACTGAAGCTTTCTTT
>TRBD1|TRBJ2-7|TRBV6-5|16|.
CASSYFSGQGDSEQYF
TGTGCCAGCAGTTACTTTTCAGGACAGGGGGATAGCGAGCAGTACTTC
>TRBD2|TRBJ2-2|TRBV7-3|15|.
CASSPSGGYTGELFF
TGTGCCAGCAGCCCTAGCGGGGGGTACACCGGGGAGCTGTTTTTT
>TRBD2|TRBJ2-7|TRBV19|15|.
CASSIASGRSYEQYF
TGTGCCAGTAGTATCGCTAGCGGGAGGAGTTACGAGCAGTACTTC
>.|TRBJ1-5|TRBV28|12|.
CASSLRNQPQHF
TGTGCCAGCAGTTTACGGAATCAGCCCCAGCATTTT
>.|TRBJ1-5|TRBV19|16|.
CASTLTYRGGNQPQHF
TGTGCCAGTACTCTCACCTACCGGGGGGGCAATCAGCCCCAGCATTTT
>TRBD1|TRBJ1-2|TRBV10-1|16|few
CASSESRDRGLGGYTF
TGCGCCAGCAGTGAGTCGAGGGACAGGGGTCTAGGGGGCTACACCTTC
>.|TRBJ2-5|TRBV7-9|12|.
CASSLVTGTQYF
TGTGCCAGCAGCTTAGTGACGGGGACCCAGTACTTC
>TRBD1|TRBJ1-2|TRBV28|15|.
CASSFRQGALNGYTF
TGTGCCAGCAGTTTCCGACAGGGGGCTTTAAATGGCTACACCTTC
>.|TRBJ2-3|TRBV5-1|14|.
CASSRPGPTDTQYF
TGCGCCAGCAGCAGGCCGGGACCCACAGATACGCAGTATTTT
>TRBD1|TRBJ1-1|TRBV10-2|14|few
CASSEGTGDTEAFF
TGCGCCAGCAGTGAGGGGACAGGGGACACTGAAGCTTTCTTT
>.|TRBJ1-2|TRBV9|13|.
CASSPDTNYGYTF
TGTGCCAGCAGCCCGGACACTAACTATGGCTACACCTTC
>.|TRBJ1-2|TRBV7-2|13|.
CASSLQGPYGYTF
TGTGCCAGCAGCTTACAGGGGCCATATGGCTACACCTTC
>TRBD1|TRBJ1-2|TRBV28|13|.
CASSPPGQGLYTF
TGTGCCAGCAGTCCCCCGGGACAGGGCCTGTACACCTTC
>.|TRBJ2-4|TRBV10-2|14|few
CASKEVLAKNIQYF
TGCGCCAGCAAAGAGGTCCTAGCCAAAAACATTCAGTACTTC
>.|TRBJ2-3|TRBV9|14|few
CASSSYGTEATQYF
TGTGCCAGCAGCTCATATGGGACCGAAGCTACGCAGTATTTT
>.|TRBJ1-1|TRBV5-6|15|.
CASSSLQGGDTEAFF
TGTGCCAGCAGCTCTCTACAGGGAGGGGACACTGAAGCTTTCTTT
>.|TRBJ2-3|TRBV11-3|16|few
CASSLGPGGIADTQYF
TGTGCCAGCAGCTTAGGACCGGGGGGCATTGCAGATACGCAGTATTTT
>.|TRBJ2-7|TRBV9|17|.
CASSVAVSPDRGNEQYF
TGTGCCAGCAGCGTGGCTGTGAGTCCGGATAGAGGAAACGAGCAGTACTTC
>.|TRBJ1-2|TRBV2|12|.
CASTASNYGYTF
TGTGCCAGCACAGCCTCTAACTATGGCTACACCTTC
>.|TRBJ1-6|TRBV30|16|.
CAAGTGLSSYNSPLHF
TGTGCCGCGGGTACAGGGTTAAGCTCCTATAATTCACCCCTCCACTTT
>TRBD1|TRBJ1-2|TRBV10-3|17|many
CAISEGRTGGSLYGYTF
TGTGCCATCAGTGAGGGCAGGACAGGGGGCTCGCTCTATGGCTACACCTTC
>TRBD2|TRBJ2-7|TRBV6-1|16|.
CASSELRLAGAKEQYF
TGTGCCAGCAGTGAATTAAGGCTAGCGGGAGCGAAAGAGCAGTACTTC
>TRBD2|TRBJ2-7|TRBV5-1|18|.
CASSLGDFLAGGSYEQYF
TGCGCCAGCAGCTTGGGGGACTTTTTAGCGGGAGGCTCCTACGAGCAGTACTTC
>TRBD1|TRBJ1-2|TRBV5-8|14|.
CASSLDRGAYGYTF
TGTGCCAGCAGCTTGGACAGGGGGGCCTATGGCTACACCTTC
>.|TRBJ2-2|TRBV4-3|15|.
CASSQDRRLTGELFF
TGCGCCAGCAGCCAAGATAGGAGGCTCACCGGGGAGCTGTTTTTT
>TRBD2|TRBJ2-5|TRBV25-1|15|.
CASGAAGGPQETQYF
TGTGCCAGCGGGGCCGCGGGAGGCCCCCAAGAGACCCAGTACTTC
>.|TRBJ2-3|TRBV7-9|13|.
CASSFTATDTQYF
TGTGCCAGCAGCTTTACGGCTACAGATACGCAGTATTTT
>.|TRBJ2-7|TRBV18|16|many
CASSPQGLGDTYEQYF
TGTGCCAGCTCACCACAGGGTTTGGGGGACACCTACGAGCAGTACTTC
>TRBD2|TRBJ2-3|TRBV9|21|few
CASSAQWTSHEGQRYTDTQYF
TGTGCCAGCAGCGCCCAATGGACTAGTCACGAAGGGCAGCGGTACACAGATACGCAGTATTTT
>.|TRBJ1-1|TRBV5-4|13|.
CASSLDRNTEAFF
TGTGCCAGCAGCCTCGACAGGAACACTGAAGCTTTCTTT
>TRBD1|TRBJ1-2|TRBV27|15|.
CASSLTQGVGYGYTF
TGTGCCAGCAGTTTAACACAGGGGGTTGGGTATGGCTACACCTTC
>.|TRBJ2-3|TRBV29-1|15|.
CSVDIGHPVTDTQYF
TGCAGCGTTGATATTGGCCATCCGGTGACAGATACGCAGTATTTT
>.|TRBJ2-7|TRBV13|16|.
CASSQHPGAGAYEQYF
TGTGCCAGCAGCCAACACCCGGGGGCGGGCGCCTACGAGCAGTACTTC
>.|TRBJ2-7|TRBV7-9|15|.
CASSLSGSATSEQYF
TGTGCCAGCAGCTTATCAGGGAGCGCCACTAGTGAGCAGTACTTC
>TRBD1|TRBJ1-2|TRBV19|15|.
CASSPIPGTDYGYTF
TGTGCCAGTAGTCCCATTCCCGGGACAGATTATGGCTACACCTTC
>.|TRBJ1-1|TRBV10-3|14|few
CATIRDVMNTEAFF
TGTGCCACAATCCGGGACGTAATGAACACTGAAGCTTTCTTT
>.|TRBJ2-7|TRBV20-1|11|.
CSARDFPEQYF
TGCAGTGCTAGAGATTTCCCAGAGCAGTACTTC
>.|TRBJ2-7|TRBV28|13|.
CASSPPQSYEQYF
TGTGCCAGCAGCCCCCCCCAATCCTACGAGCAGTACTTC
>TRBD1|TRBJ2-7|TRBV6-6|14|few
CASSGRTGSYEQYF
TGTGCCAGCAGCGGAAGGACAGGGTCCTACGAGCAGTACTTC
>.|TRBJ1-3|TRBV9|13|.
CASTQSPGNTIYF
TGTGCCAGCACACAGTCACCTGGAAACACCATATATTTT
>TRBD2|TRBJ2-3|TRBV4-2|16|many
CASSPGLAGATDTQYF
TGTGCCAGCAGCCCTGGACTAGCGGGAGCCACAGATACGCAGTATTTT
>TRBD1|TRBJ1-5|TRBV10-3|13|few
CAISVDRDQPQHF
TGTGCCATCAGTGTGGACAGGGATCAGCCCCAGCATTTT
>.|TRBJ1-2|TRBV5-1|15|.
CASSLNPGMVDGYTF
TGCGCCAGCAGCTTAAATCCGGGGATGGTTGATGGCTACACCTTC
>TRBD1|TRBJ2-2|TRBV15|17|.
CATSRDPGTGNTGELFF
TGTGCCACCAGCAGAGATCCCGGGACAGGGAACACCGGGGAGCTGTTTTTT
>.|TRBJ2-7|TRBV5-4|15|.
CASSLASGYSYEQYF
TGTGCCAGCAGCTTGGCGAGCGGGTACTCCTACGAGCAGTACTTC
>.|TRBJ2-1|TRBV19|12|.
CATRAPWAEQFF
TGTGCCACTCGAGCCCCGTGGGCTGAGCAGTTCTTC
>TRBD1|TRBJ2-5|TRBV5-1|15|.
CASSFGTGGRETQYF
TGCGCCAGCAGCTTCGGGACAGGGGGCCGAGAGACCCAGTACTTC
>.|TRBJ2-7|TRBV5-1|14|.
CASSFSILTYEQYF
TGCGCCAGCAGCTTTTCTATCCTGACCTACGAGCAGTACTTC
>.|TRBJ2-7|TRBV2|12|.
CASSVGRREQYF
TGTGCCAGCAGTGTGGGGAGGCGCGAGCAGTACTTC
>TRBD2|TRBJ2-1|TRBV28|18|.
CASSLLLAGGITQNEQFF
TGTGCCAGCAGTTTATTACTAGCGGGAGGTATCACTCAAAATGAGCAGTTCTTC
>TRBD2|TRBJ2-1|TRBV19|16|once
CASSIDIVAGGNEQFF
TGTGCCAGTAGTATAGATATAGTAGCGGGGGGTAATGAGCAGTTCTTC
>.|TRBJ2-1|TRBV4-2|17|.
CASSLAKDGVVGYEQFF
TGTGCCAGCAGCCTCGCCAAGGATGGAGTTGTGGGCTATGAGCAGTTCTTC